The 23 T cell receptor beta chains in this list originate from one sample, sequenced in a study of blood T cell repertoires in COVID-19. This table comes from immunoSEQ multiplex PCR, and its TCRdb copy is limited to in-frame clones, with some not included. The data show a few hundred thousand clones, 70% to 85% seen once. Sequenced: peripheral blood. These receptors were collected from a human donor with COVID-19, enrolled during active disease. The donor label of this sample is uncertain.

The chain is built from TRBV6-2 or TRBV6-3 and TRBJ1-4; no reliable D call. The CDR3 runs 14 residues. In germline, CDR1 is MNHEY, CDR2 SVGEGT. Trimming took off 2 bases at V and 7 bases at J, with 11 bases between the two ends. The CDR3 reads CASSYAQSAEKLFF. CDR3 bases: TGTGCCAGCAGTTACGCACAGTCTGCTGAAAAACTGTTTTTT.

The V call is TRBV11-3, the J call TRBJ2-2, with D perhaps TRBD1 (5 bases). This CDR3 spans 15 amino acids. CDR1 is SGHNT, CDR2 YENEEA, per germline. Deletions cut 4 bases from V and 4 bases from J, with 13 bases between. CDR3 DNA sequence: TGTGCCAGCAGCTCGTGGGGCAGCCCCACCGGGGAGCTGTTTTTT. This sequence encodes CASSSWGSPTGELFF.

The V gene is TRBV19, the J gene TRBJ1-1; the match to TRBD1 covers 9 bases. Losses at the gene ends were 5 bases for V and 8 bases for J; bases not matched to a gene: 9. The germline V gene encodes CDR1 LNHDA and CDR2 SQIVND (reference sequence). This CDR3 is built from 14 residues. Written as DNA, the CDR3 is TGTGCCAGTAGTCCTACAGGGGGCCTGCTAGAAGCTTTCTTT. This translates into CASSPTGGLLEAFF.

The chain joins TRBV6-5 to TRBJ2-5, with D possibly being TRBD2 (7 bases). Germline values: CDR1 MNHEY, CDR2 SVGAGI. Trimming took off 6 bases at V and 2 bases at J, with 10 bases between the two ends. The CDR3 totals 13 residues. CDR3 nucleotides: TGTGCCAGCAGAAAGGGGGGGCAAGAGACCCAGTACTTC. Its protein is CASRKGGQETQYF.

This clone has a single count. V and J are TRBV2 and TRBJ1-1, with TRBD1 as a possible D gene (6 bases). CDR1 SNHLY and CDR2 FYNNEI come from the germline V gene. Trimming took 11 bases from V and 4 from J, leaving 20 bases between them. The CDR3 is made up of 14 amino acids. The CDR3 is CAGAGRGEGTEAFF. For the CDR3, the DNA is TGTGCCGGGGCGGGCAGGGGTGAGGGCACTGAAGCTTTCTTT. The full variable domain, its missing parts supplied by reference TRBV2 and TRBJ1-1, is EPEVTQTPSHQVTQMGQEVILRCVPISNHLYFYWYRQILGQKVEFLVSFYNNEISEKSEIFDDQFSVERPDGSNFTLKIRSTKLEDSAMYFCAGAGRGEGTEAFFGQGTRLTVV.

The chain uses TRBV11-2 and TRBJ1-2, with D maybe TRBD1 (6 bases). Per germline, CDR1 SGHAT and CDR2 FQNNGV. V was clipped by 2 bases and J by 3 bases, with 13 bases between them. The CDR3 is 15 residues long. The CDR3 DNA is TGTGCCAGCAGCTTAACGGGCAGGGGCTACTATGGCTACACCTTC. Encoded protein: CASSLTGRGYYGYTF.

The chain combines TRBV9 with TRBJ1-4; 7 bases match TRBD1. This CDR3 is 15 amino acids long. From germline, CDR1 is SGDLS and CDR2 YYNGEE. J was trimmed by 2 bases and V by 3 bases; bases with no gene match: 4. DNA of the CDR3: TGTGCCAGCAGCGGAACGACAGGGACTAATGAAAAACTGTTTTTT. This translates into CASSGTTGTNEKLFF.

The chain carries TRBV5-1 and TRBJ2-1; 9 bases fit TRBD1. In germline, CDR1 is SGHRS, CDR2 YFSETQ. The CDR3 length is 13 residues. J was trimmed by 8 bases and V by 2 bases; bases with no gene match: 2. The CDR3 DNA reads as TGCGCCAGCAGCTTACAGGGGGCGGATGAGCAGTTCTTC. It translates to CASSLQGADEQFF.

The chain recombines TRBV19 with TRBJ2-4, with 8 nucleotides matching TRBD1. Germline CDR1 is LNHDA and CDR2 is SQIVND (reference sequence). V trimming: 3 bases; J trimming: 7 bases; junction bases outside the gene matches: 11. The CDR3 is 16 amino acids. This chain's CDR3 is CASSINLGTGGNIQYF. In DNA form, the CDR3 reads TGTGCCAGTAGTATTAACCTAGGGACAGGAGGGAACATTCAGTACTTC.

The V and J genes are TRBV6-2 or TRBV6-3 and TRBJ1-3; TRBD1 aligns across 8 bases. Trimming removed 6 bases from V and 2 bases from J; junction bases left unmatched: 15. The length of the CDR3 is 18 residues. CDR1 and CDR2 from the germline V gene are MNHEY and SVGEGT. The CDR3 reads CASSRTPTGASTGNTIYF. The CDR3 DNA sequence: TGTGCCAGCAGCCGCACCCCGACAGGGGCGTCAACTGGAAACACCATATATTTT.

This clone was picked up a small number of times. The gene calls are TRBV19 and TRBJ1-2; D may be TRBD1 (6 bases). There are 15 residues in the CDR3. Trimming took off 5 bases at V and 0 bases at J, with 13 bases between the two ends. Germline-derived CDR1 and CDR2 are LNHDA and SQIVND (reference sequence). CDR3 residues: CASSLADSPNYGYTF. The DNA for the CDR3 is TGTGCCAGTAGTTTAGCGGACAGTCCTAACTATGGCTACACCTTC.

This chain connects TRBV6-5 to TRBJ1-2, with D perhaps TRBD1 (5 bases). Germline values: CDR1 MNHEY, CDR2 SVGAGI. The V and J ends lost 0 bases and 4 bases respectively, with 12 bases between them. CDR3 length: 15 residues. The CDR3 protein is CASSYSGEGGYGYTF. CDR3 nucleotides: TGTGCCAGCAGTTACTCAGGGGAGGGAGGCTATGGCTACACCTTC.

This sequence joins TRBV7-9 and TRBJ1-4; D is undetermined. CDR1 and CDR2 (germline): SEHNR, FQNEAQ (reference sequence). The V end lost 2 bases, the J end lost 8 bases, and 15 bases lay between the germline ends. The CDR3 has 15 residues. The CDR3 coding sequence is TGTGCCAGCAGCTTACGGGAGCAGGTTGACGAAAAACTGTTTTTT. Translating it yields CASSLREQVDEKLFF.

This chain joins TRBV6-6 and TRBJ2-2, with D maybe TRBD2 (6 bases). This CDR3 comprises 15 residues. Germline CDR1 and CDR2: MNHNY and SVGAGI (reference sequence). Trimming removed 2 bases from V and 4 bases from J, with 11 bases in between. The CDR3 loop reads CASSYGGITTGELFF. The CDR3 region has the DNA TGTGCCAGCAGTTACGGAGGGATAACCACCGGGGAGCTGTTTTTT.

The chain links TRBV7-8 to TRBJ2-7; 7 positions agree with TRBD1. The CDR3 contains 14 residues. V was clipped by 4 bases and J by 6 bases; unmatched bases: 9. Germline CDR1 SGHVS, CDR2 FQNEAQ. Written as DNA, the CDR3 is TGTGCCAGCAGCTCTACAGGGGTTTCAGTCGAGCAGTACTTC. It specifies CASSSTGVSVEQYF.

This rearrangement joins TRBV28 to TRBJ1-4; TRBD1 might be the D (6 bases). This CDR3 has 15 amino acids. Trimming removed 3 bases at V and 9 bases at J, with 17 bases between. CDR1 is MDHEN and CDR2 is SYDVKM in the germline V gene. CDR3 loop: CASSLETGRLKKLFF. The CDR3 nucleotides are TGTGCCAGCAGTTTGGAGACAGGACGTCTTAAAAAACTGTTTTTT.

This clone occurred once. The rearrangement joins TRBV28 to TRBJ1-5; D is uncertain. Germline V gene sequence: CDR1 MDHEN, CDR2 SYDVKM. The CDR3 runs to 15 residues. With 3 bases removed from V and 3 bases from J, the gap between germline ends came to 12 bases. The CDR3 is CASSLGMGPNQPQHF. CDR3 nucleotides: TGTGCCAGCAGTTTGGGTATGGGCCCCAATCAGCCCCAGCATTTT.

The chain is built from TRBV4-3 and TRBJ1-4, with D perhaps matching TRBD1 (6 bases). Trimming shortened V by 0 bases and J by 7 bases, and 15 bases separated the two germline ends. The CDR3 loop spans 16 amino acids. The germline V gene has CDR1 LGHNA and CDR2 YSLEER. The CDR3 DNA follows: TGCGCCAGCAGCCAAGAAGTTTGGGGGCGGGCTGAAAAACTGTTTTTT. Protein: CASSQEVWGRAEKLFF.

This clone was recorded a few times. This chain connects TRBV20-1 to TRBJ1-5, with TRBD1 identical over 7 bases. With 3 bases clipped from V and 6 bases from J, the junction kept 2 bases outside the gene matches. Germline V gene data show CDR1 as DFQATT and CDR2 as SNEGSKA (reference sequence). The CDR3 is 12 residues long. The CDR3: CSASQGGQPQHF. DNA for the CDR3: TGCAGTGCTAGTCAGGGGGGTCAGCCCCAGCATTTT.

This clone was observed a handful of times. V gene TRBV6-5 combines with J gene TRBJ1-1, with 9 bases identical to TRBD1. This CDR3 is built from 15 residues. Germline V gene data show CDR1 as MNHEY and CDR2 as SVGAGI. V shed 7 bases and J 3 bases; nucleotides not matched to a gene: 9. CDR3 loop: CASTQGAQGYTEAFF. DNA for the CDR3: TGTGCCAGCACACAGGGGGCCCAAGGATACACTGAAGCTTTCTTT.

This clone was seen a few times. Other DNA sequences in the sample encode the same CDR3. The chain is built from TRBV28 and TRBJ2-1; D may be TRBD2 (5 bases). The CDR3 contains 14 residues. Germline CDR1 reads MDHEN; CDR2 reads SYDVKM. V was pared by 3 bases and J by 6 bases, with 12 bases between. CDR3 sequence reads: CASSFPARGNEQFF. The CDR3 region has the DNA TGTGCCAGCAGTTTTCCCGCCCGGGGCAATGAGCAGTTCTTC.

This chain connects TRBV6-6 to TRBJ2-2, with D maybe TRBD1 (7 bases). Trimming removed 2 bases at V and 8 bases at J, with 15 bases between. The CDR3 contains 15 residues. Germline assignment: CDR1 MNHNY and CDR2 SVGAGI (reference sequence). The CDR3 sequence: CASSYVSGGGGELFF. CDR3 coding DNA: TGTGCCAGCAGTTACGTGTCAGGGGGAGGAGGGGAGCTGTTTTTT.

The chain joins TRBV2 to TRBJ2-1; D not certain. From germline, CDR1 is SNHLY and CDR2 FYNNEI. The CDR3 runs to 12 residues. V was pared by 6 bases and J by 5 bases, with 8 bases between. CDR3 coding DNA: TGTGCCAGCAGGGTTGACAACAATGAGCAGTTCTTC. Translated: CASRVDNNEQFF. Based on the CDR3 plus reference TRBV2 and TRBJ2-1, the full variable domain is EPEVTQTPSHQVTQMGQEVILRCVPISNHLYFYWYRQILGQKVEFLVSFYNNEISEKSEIFDDQFSVERPDGSNFTLKIRSTKLEDSAMYFCASRVDNNEQFFGPGTRLTVL.